The entry below describes one TCR beta chain. Its antigen is currently unknown. TCRdb's copy holds only in-frame clones and misses some; the assay was immunoSEQ multiplex PCR. Of 150,000 to 250,000 clones in the sample, about nine tenths were seen once. The data derive from a study of T cell responses to AZD1222 COVID-19 vaccine. Study conclusions and caveats: Donors were mostly white British, more females; clonal diversity possibly underestimated.

Germline CDR1 is SGDLS and CDR2 is YYNGEE. With 2 bases removed from V and 5 bases from J, the gap between germline ends came to 16 bases. The CDR3 runs 15 residues. The chain combines TRBV9 with TRBJ2-5, with D possibly matching TRBD2 (5 bases). This clonotype was sampled from an adult who received the AZD1222 COVID-19 vaccine. The sequences come from peripheral blood, collected 28 days after the second AZD1222 dose. The CDR3 nucleotides read TGTGCCAGCAGCGTTAGCGCCCCCGTAGGGGAGACCCAGTACTTC. Protein: CASSVSAPVGETQYF.